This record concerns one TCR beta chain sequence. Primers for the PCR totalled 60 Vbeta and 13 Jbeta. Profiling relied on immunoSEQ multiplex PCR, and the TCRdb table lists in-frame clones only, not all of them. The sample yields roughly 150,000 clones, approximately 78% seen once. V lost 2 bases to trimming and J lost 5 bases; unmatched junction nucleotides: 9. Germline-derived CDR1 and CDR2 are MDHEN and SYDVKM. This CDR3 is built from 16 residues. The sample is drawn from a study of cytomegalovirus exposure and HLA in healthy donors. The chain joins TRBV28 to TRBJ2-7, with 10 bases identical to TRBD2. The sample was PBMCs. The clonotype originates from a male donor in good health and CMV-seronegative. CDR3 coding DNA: TGTGCCAGCAGTTTAATTGCTAGCGGGAGTTTCGACGAGCAGTACTTC. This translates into CASSLIASGSFDEQYF.